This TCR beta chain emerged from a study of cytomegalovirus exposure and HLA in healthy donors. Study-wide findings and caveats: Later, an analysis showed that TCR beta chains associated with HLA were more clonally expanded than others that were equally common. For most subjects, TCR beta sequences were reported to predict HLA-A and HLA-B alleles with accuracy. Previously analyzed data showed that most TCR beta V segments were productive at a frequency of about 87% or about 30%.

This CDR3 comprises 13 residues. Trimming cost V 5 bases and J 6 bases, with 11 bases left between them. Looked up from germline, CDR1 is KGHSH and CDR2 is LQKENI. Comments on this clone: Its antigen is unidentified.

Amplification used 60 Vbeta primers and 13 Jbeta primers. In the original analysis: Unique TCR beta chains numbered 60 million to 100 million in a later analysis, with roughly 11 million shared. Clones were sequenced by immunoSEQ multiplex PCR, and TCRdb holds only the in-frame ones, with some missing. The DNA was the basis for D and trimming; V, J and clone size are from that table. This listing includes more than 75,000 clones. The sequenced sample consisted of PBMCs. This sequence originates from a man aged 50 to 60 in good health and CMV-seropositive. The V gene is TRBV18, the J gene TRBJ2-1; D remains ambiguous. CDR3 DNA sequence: TGTGCCAGCTCATCCAGACATACCAATGAGCAGTTCTTC. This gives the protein CASSSRHTNEQFF.